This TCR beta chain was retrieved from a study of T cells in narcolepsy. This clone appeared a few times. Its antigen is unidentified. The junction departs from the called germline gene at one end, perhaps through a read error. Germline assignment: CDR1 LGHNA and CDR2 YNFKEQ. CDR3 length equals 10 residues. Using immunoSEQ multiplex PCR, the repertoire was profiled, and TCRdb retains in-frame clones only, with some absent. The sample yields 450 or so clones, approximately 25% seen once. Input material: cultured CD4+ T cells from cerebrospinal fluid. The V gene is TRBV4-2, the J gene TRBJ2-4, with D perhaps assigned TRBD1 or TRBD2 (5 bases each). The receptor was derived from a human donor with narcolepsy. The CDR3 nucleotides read TGTGCCAGAAGCCGGCCCAGAGGGGACTTC. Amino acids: CARSRPRGDF.